This record covers a single T cell receptor beta chain. These data originate in a study of shared clonotypes between healthy human individuals. Repertoires were generated with immunoSEQ multiplex PCR, while TCRdb's copy carries only in-frame clones and drops some. The sample has around 2.1 million clones; 85% to 95% are singletons. Naive CD8 cells, CD45RO-negative and positively selected for CCR7, excluded terminally differentiated effector memory CD45RA+ cells. Germline CDR1 MNHEY, CDR2 SMNVEV (reference sequence). V dropped 2 bases and J dropped 0 bases, with 8 bases sitting between them. The CDR3 runs 15 residues.

This clonotype was sampled from a man aged 18 to 29 in good health. Some clones in this sample may be carry-over from other donors' samples. The material sequenced was naive CD8+ T cells from PBMCs. The V call is TRBV27, the J call TRBJ1-3; no definite D call. The CDR3 nucleotides read TGTGCCAGCAGTTTAGCCTCCAGCTCTGGAAACACCATATATTTT. Encoded protein: CASSLASSSGNTIYF.